This is a list of T cell receptor beta chains from one sample in a study of regulatory T cells in long-lasting Graves disease. TCRdb itself ran the multiplex PCR reads through MiXCR, one entry per CDR3 protein. The data show about 430,000 distinct CDR3 sequences, over 20% seen once. Material: peripheral blood mononuclear cells (PBMCs), obtained when the disease was refractory, from a patient treated with antithyroid drugs. These receptors all come from a female donor with Graves disease. Each CDR3 is given with its conserved first and last residue. A D gene is named only where the DNA matches it firmly. Some rows have no size entry. The others give once, few or many, or a class for an expanded clone.

>few|TRBV5-1|NA|TRBJ1-1
TGTGCCAGCAGCGTAAAAGTATCAGGAAACACTGAAGCTTTCTTT
CASSVKVSGNTEAFF
>many|TRBV12-5|TRBD2|TRBJ2-7
TGTGCTAGTGGTTTTCTCGCGGGAGTAACCGACGAGCAGTACTTC
CASGFLAGVTDEQYF
>NA|TRBV12-3/TRBV12-4|TRBD1|TRBJ1-1
TGTGCCAGCAGCACAGGGGTGAGCACTGAAGCTTTCTTT
CASSTGVSTEAFF
>many|TRBV2|NA|TRBJ1-2
TGTGCCAGCGTTCGGTTAGGGAACTATGGCTACACCTTC
CASVRLGNYGYTF
>few|TRBV5-1|NA|TRBJ2-7
TGCGCCAGCAGCTTGACCCAGGGTAGCTACGAGCAGTACTTC
CASSLTQGSYEQYF
>many|TRBV4-2|TRBD1|TRBJ1-4
TGTGCCAGCAGCCAGCCGGGACAGGGGGATGAAAAACTGTTTTTT
CASSQPGQGDEKLFF
>few|TRBV6-4|TRBD1|TRBJ2-2
TGTGCCAGCACCAGGGTGGGGGACAGCCGCAACACCGGGGAGCTGTTTTTT
CASTRVGDSRNTGELFF
>many|TRBV28|TRBD1|TRBJ1-4
TGTGCCAGCAGTTTACAGACAGGGGGCAATGAAAAACTGTTTTTT
CASSLQTGGNEKLFF
>many|TRBV6-1|TRBD1|TRBJ1-4
TGTGCCAGTTGGACAGGGAATGAAAAACTGTTTTTT
CASWTGNEKLFF
>NA|TRBV11-2|NA|TRBJ2-3
TGTGCCAGCAGCCACGACTCTGATACGCAGTATTTT
CASSHDSDTQYF
>once|TRBV2|TRBD1|TRBJ1-6
TGTGCCAGCAGGCTGACGGGACAGGGGAATTCACCCCTCCACTTT
CASRLTGQGNSPLHF